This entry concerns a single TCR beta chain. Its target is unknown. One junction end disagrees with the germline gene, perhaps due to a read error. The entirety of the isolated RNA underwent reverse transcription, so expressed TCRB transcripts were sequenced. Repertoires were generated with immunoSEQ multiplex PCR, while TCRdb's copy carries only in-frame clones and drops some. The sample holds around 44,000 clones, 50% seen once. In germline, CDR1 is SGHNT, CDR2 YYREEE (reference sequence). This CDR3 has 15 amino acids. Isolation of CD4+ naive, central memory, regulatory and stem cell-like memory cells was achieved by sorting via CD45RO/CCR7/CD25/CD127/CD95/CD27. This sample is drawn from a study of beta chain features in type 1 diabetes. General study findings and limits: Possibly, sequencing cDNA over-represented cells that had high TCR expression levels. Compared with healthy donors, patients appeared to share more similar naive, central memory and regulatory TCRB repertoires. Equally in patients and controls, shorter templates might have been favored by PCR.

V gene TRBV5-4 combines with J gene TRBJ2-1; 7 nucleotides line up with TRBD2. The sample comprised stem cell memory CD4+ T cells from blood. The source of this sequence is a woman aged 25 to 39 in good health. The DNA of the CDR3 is TGCGCCAGCAGCGCGGGAGTGAATTCCTACAATGAGCAGTTCTTC. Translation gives CASSAGVNSYNEQFF.